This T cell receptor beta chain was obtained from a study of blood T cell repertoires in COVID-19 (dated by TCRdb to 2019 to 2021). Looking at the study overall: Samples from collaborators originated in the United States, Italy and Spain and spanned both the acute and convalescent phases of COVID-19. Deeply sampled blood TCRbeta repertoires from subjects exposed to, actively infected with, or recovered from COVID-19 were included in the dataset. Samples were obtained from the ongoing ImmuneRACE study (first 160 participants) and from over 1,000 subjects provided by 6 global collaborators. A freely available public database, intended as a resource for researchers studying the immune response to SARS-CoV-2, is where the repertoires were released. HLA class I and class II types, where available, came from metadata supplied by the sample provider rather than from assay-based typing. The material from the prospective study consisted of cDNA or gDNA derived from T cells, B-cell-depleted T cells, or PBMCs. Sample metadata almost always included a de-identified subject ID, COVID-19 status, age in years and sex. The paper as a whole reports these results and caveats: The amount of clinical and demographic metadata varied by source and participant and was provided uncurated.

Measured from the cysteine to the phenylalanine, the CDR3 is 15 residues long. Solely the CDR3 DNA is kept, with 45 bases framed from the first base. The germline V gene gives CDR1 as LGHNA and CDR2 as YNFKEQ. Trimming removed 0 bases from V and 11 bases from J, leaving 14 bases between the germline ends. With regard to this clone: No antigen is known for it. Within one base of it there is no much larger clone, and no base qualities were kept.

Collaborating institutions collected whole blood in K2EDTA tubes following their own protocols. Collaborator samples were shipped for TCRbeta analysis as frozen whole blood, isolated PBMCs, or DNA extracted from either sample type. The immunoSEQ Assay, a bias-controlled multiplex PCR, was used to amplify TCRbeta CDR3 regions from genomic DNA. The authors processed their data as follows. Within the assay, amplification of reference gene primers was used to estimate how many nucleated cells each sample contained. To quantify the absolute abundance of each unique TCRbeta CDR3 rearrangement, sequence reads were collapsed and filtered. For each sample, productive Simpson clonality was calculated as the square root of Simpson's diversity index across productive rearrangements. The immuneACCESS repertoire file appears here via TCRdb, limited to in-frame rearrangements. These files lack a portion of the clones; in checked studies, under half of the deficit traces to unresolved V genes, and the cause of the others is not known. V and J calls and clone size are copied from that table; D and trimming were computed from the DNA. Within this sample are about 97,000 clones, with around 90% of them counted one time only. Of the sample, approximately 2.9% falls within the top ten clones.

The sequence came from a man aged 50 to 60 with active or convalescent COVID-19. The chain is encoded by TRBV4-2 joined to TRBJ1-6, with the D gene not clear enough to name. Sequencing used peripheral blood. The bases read TGTGCCAGCAGCCAAGATGAGGGCGTGAGGCCACCCCTCCACTTT. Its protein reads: CASSQDEGVRPPLHF.